The next 5 T cell receptor beta chains were all read from a single sample in a study of tumor-infiltrating lymphocytes in primary liver carcinoma. Making TCR beta cDNA involved around 500 ng total RNA and a constant-region primer. Modified slightly, ARM-PCR produced TCR beta libraries over three nested multiplex PCR rounds. The first two PCR rounds used TRBV1-TRBV30 primers with a Cbeta primer, around 10 cycles each. TCRdb used MiXCR to reprocess the multiplex PCR reads, holding one entry per CDR3 protein. This repertoire shows 40,000 to 55,000 distinct CDR3 sequences, roughly 70% found once; its top ten account for just under 30%. The roughly 19-32 mg bulk tissue piece was not sorted before simultaneous RNA and DNA extraction. The sequencing input was liver tumor tissue from sampling region 5. The subset is: tumor region T5, tumor centre. The source of these receptors is a man aged 35-49 years with primary liver carcinoma and hepatitis B virus infection.

The table lists this clonotype with a few counts. The chain couples TRBV7-9 to TRBJ1-1; tentatively, D is TRBD1 (5 bases). Germline lookup yields CDR1 SEHNR and CDR2 FQNEAQ (reference sequence). V dropped 1 base and J dropped 1 base, with 7 bases sitting between them. There are 14 residues in the CDR3. CDR3 protein: CASSLGGWNTEAFF. Here the CDR3 DNA reads TGTGCCAGCAGCTTAGGGGGGTGGAACACTGAAGCTTTCTTT. The full variable domain, with the rest looked up from reference TRBV7-9 and TRBJ1-1, is DTGVSQNPRHKITKRGQNVTFRCDPISEHNRLYWYRQTLGQGPEFLTYFQNEAQLEKSRLLSDRFSAERPKGSFSTLEIQRTEQGDSAMYLCASSLGGWNTEAFFGQGTRLTVV.

The V gene is TRBV6-2 or TRBV6-3, the J gene TRBJ2-5; a possible D gene is TRBD1 (5 bases). Germline lookup yields CDR1 MNHEY and CDR2 SVGEGT. The germline V and J ends were trimmed by 11 bases and 1 base, with 8 bases remaining between them. CDR3 length equals 11 residues. The CDR3 loop reads CADSSQETQYF. The CDR3 DNA reads TGTGCCGACAGTTCCCAAGAGACCCAGTACTTC.

V usage is TRBV1 and J usage is TRBJ2-3; TRBD2, the table's D call, was not compared with the DNA. TRBV1 is reported as a pseudogene. This CDR3 comprises 19 residues. CDR3 residues: CTSSQVLSGTSGCTDTQYF. Written as DNA, the CDR3 is TGCACCAGCAGCCAAGTATTATCCGGGACTAGCGGATGCACAGATACACAGTATTTT.

The genes are TRBV7-9 and TRBJ1-2, with 7 bases aligning to TRBD1. After removal of 3 bases from V and 7 bases from J, the junction contained 11 bases not matched to a gene. The CDR3 sequence is 15 residues long. The germline gives CDR1 SEHNR, CDR2 FQNEAQ (reference sequence). The CDR3 nucleotides are TGTGCCAGCAGCTTTAGCTTCGACAGGGACCCTGGCTACACCTTC. Its protein product is CASSFSFDRDPGYTF.

This clonotype has at least ten counts. The V gene is TRBV5-1, the J gene TRBJ2-1, with 15 nucleotides matching TRBD2. Germline CDR1 and CDR2: SGHRS and YFSETQ. V gave up 3 bases and J gave up 0 bases; unmatched junction bases: 13. The CDR3 totals 21 residues. The DNA for the CDR3 is TGCGCCAGCAGCTCCGGGGGGGGACTAGCGGGAGGCAAGCTCTCCTACAATGAGCAGTTCTTC. Translating gives CASSSGGGLAGGKLSYNEQFF.